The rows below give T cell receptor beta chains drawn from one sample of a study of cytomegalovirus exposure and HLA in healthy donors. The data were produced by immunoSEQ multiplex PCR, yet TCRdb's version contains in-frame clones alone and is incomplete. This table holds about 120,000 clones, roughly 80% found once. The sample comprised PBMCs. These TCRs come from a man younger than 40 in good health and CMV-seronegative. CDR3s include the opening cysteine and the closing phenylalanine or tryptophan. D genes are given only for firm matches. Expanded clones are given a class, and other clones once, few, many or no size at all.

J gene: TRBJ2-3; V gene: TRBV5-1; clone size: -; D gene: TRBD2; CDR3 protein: CASSLLAGATQYF; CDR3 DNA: TGCGCCAGCAGCTTACTAGCGGGAGCTACGCAGTATTTT
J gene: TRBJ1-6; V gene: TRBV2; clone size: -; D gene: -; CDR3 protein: CASLMDMGNSPLHF; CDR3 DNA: TGTGCCAGCTTGATGGACATGGGGAATTCACCCCTCCACTTT
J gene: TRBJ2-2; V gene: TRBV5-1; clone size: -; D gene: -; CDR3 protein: CASSLAYTGELFF; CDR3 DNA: TGCGCCAGCAGCTTGGCATACACCGGGGAGCTGTTTTTT
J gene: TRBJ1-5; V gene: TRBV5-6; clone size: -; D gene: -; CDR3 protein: CASTLGGGDNQPQHF; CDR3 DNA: TGTGCCAGCACCCTCGGGGGAGGGGACAATCAGCCCCAGCATTTT
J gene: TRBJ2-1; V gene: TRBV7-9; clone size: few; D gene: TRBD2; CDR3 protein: CASSLKLAGGKSSYNEQFF; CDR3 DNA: TGTGCCAGCAGCTTGAAGCTAGCGGGAGGGAAAAGCTCCTACAATGAGCAGTTCTTC
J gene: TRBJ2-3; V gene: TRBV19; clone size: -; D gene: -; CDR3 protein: CASSTGNGQYF; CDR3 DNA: TGTGCCAGTAGTACCGGGAACGGGCAGTATTTT
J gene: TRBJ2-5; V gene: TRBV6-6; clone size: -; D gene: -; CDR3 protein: CASSYSGGRLETQYF; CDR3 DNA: TGTGCCAGCAGTTACTCGGGGGGAAGGTTAGAGACCCAGTACTTC
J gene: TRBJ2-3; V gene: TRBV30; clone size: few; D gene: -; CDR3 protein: CAWSPGAGTDTQYF; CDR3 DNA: TGTGCCTGGAGTCCAGGGGCGGGCACAGATACGCAGTATTTT
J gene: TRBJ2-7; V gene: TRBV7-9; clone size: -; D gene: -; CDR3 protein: CASSFADRTPHEQYF; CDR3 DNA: TGTGCCAGCAGCTTCGCGGATCGTACCCCCCACGAGCAGTACTTC
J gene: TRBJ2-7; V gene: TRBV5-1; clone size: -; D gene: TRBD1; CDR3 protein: CASTRSTGGSYEQYF; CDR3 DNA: TGCGCCAGCACCCGATCGACAGGGGGCTCCTACGAGCAGTACTTC
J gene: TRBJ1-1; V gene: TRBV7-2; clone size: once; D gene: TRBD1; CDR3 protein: CASSLRQGADTEAFF; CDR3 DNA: TGTGCCAGCAGCCTTCGACAGGGGGCGGACACTGAAGCTTTCTTT
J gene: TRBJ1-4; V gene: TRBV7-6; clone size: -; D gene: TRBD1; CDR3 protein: CASSLQGAREKLFF; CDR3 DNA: TGTGCCAGCAGCTTACAGGGGGCTAGGGAAAAACTGTTTTTT
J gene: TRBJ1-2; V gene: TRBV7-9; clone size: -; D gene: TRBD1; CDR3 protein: CASSLEQGVANYGYTF; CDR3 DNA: TGTGCCAGCAGCCTAGAGCAGGGGGTGGCTAACTATGGCTACACCTTC
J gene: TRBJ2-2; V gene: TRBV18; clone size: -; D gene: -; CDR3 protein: CASSPNGDRTAGELFF; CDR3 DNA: TGTGCCAGCTCACCAAATGGAGACAGGACGGCCGGGGAGCTGTTTTTT
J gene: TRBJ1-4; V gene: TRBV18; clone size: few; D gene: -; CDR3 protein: CASSRPVDRGRTNEKLFF; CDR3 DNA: TGTGCCAGCTCCCGCCCTGTCGACCGCGGGAGGACTAATGAAAAACTGTTTTTT
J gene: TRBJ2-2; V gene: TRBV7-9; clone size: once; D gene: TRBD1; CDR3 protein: CASSSTGTANTGELFF; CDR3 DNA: TGTGCCAGCAGCTCCACCGGGACAGCTAACACCGGGGAGCTGTTTTTT
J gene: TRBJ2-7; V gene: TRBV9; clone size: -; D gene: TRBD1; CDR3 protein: CASSVENTGEIYEQYF; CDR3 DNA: TGTGCCAGCAGCGTAGAGAACACAGGGGAGATCTACGAGCAGTACTTC
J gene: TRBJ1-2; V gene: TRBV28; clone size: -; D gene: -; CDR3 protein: CASSFTGTISGYTF; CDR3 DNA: TGTGCCAGCAGTTTCACCGGGACAATAAGCGGCTACACCTTC
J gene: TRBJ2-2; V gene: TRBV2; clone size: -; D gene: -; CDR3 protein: CASRSGPNTGELFF; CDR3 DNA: TGTGCCAGCAGGAGCGGGCCCAACACCGGGGAGCTGTTTTTT
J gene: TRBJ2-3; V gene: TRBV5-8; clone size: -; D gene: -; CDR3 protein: CASSLNVRVSGTDTQYF; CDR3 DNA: TGTGCCAGCAGCCTCAATGTCAGGGTTTCCGGCACAGATACGCAGTATTTT
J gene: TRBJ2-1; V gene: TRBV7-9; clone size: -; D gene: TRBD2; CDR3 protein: CASSQAGRKSEQFF; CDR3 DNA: TGTGCCAGCAGCCAAGCGGGAAGGAAAAGTGAGCAGTTCTTC
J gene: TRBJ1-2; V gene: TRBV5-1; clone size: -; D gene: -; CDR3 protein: CASSGGGADGYTF; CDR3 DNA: TGCGCCAGCAGCGGCGGGGGGGCGGATGGCTACACCTTC
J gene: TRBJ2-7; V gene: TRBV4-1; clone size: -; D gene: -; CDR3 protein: CASSQKEPKENPYYEQYF; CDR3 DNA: TGCGCCAGCAGCCAGAAGGAACCCAAGGAGAACCCCTACTACGAGCAGTACTTC
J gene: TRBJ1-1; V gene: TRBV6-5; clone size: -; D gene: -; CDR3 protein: CASTGRVNTEAFF; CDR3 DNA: TGTGCCAGCACTGGCAGGGTGAACACTGAAGCTTTCTTT
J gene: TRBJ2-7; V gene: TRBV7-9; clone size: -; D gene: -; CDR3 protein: CASSRDEQYF; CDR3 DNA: TGTGCCAGCAGCCGCGACGAGCAGTACTTC
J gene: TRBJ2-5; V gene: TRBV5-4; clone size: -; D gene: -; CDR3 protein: CASSLGGGYQETQYF; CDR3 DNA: TGTGCCAGCAGCCTAGGGGGGGGGTACCAAGAGACCCAGTACTTC
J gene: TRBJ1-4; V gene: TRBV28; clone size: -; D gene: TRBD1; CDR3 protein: CATNRGEGKKLFF; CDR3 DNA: TGTGCCACTAACAGGGGGGAGGGCAAAAAACTGTTTTTT
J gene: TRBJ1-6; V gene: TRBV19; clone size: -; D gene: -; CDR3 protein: CASRGISSSPLHF; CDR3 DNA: TGTGCCAGTCGGGGGATTTCTAGTTCACCCCTCCACTTT
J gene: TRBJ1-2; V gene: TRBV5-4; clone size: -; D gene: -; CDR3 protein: CASSLQRDGYTF; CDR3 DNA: TGTGCCAGCAGTTTGCAGAGGGATGGCTACACCTTC
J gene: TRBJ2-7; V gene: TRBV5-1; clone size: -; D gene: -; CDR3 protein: CASSLAGTSNPSSYEQYF; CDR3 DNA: TGCGCCAGCAGCTTGGCCGGGACATCTAACCCTAGCTCCTACGAGCAGTACTTC
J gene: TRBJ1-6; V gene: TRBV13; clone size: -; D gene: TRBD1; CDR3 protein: CASSTDRPDSPLHF; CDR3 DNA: TGTGCCAGCAGCACGGACAGGCCAGATTCACCCCTCCACTTT
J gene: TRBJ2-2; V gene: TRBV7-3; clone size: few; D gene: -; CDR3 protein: CASSSMRGTPNTGELFF; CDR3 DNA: TGTGCCAGCAGTTCGATGAGGGGGACACCGAACACCGGGGAGCTGTTTTTT
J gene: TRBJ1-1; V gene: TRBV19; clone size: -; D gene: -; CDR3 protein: CASSSSRGEGWNTEAFF; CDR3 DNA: TGTGCCAGTAGTTCTAGCAGGGGCGAAGGATGGAACACTGAAGCTTTCTTT
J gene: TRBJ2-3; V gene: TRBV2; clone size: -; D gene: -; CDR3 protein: CASTREASTDTQYF; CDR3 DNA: TGTGCCAGCACCAGGGAGGCTAGCACAGATACGCAGTATTTT
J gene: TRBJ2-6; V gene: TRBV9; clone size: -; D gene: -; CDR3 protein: CASSVRSSGANVLTF; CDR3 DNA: TGTGCCAGCAGCGTAAGGAGCTCTGGGGCCAACGTCCTGACTTTC